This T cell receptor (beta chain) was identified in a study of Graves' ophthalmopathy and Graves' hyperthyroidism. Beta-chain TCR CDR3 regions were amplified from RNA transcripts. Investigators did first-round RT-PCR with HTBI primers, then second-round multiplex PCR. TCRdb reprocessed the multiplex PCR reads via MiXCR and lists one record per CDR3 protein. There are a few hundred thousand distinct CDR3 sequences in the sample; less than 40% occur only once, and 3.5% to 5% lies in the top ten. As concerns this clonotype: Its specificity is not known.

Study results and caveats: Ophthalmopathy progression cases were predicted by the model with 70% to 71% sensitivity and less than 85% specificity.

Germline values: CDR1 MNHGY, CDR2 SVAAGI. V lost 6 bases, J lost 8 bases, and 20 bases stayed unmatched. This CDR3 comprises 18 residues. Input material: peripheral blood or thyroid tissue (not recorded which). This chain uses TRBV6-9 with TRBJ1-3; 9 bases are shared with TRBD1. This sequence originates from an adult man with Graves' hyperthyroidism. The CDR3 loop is CASSLFRGQGSLVDTIYF. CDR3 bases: TGTGCCAGCAGCTTATTCCGAGGACAGGGGAGCCTTGTGGACACCATATATTTT.